The 7 T cell receptor beta chains given below trace back to one sample, sequenced in a study of blood T cell repertoires in COVID-19 (dated by TCRdb to the early 2020s). The protocol used for the library was the immunoSEQ multiplex PCR assay. TCRdb mirrors the immuneACCESS table, restricted to in-frame sequences. Some clones are absent from its copies; in checked studies, under half trace to an unresolved V gene, and the reason for the others is unknown. Within this sample are some 180,000 clones, with roughly 84% of them counted one time only. Of the sample, 6.5% to 9% falls within the top ten clones. The source material was peripheral blood. Receptors originate from a middle-aged woman with COVID-19, enrolled during active disease.

The genes are TRBV27 and TRBJ1-6; 9 bases fit TRBD1. With V trimmed by 2 bases and J by 1 base, 3 bases remained unmatched. From germline, CDR1 is MNHEY and CDR2 SMNVEV (reference sequence). CDR3 length equals 17 residues. CDR3 protein: CASSLTGTGSYNSPLHF. The CDR3, as DNA: TGTGCCAGCAGTTTAACCGGGACAGGGTCCTATAATTCACCCCTCCACTTT.

The V call is TRBV3-1 (or the pseudogene TRBV3-2), the J call TRBJ2-7, with 12 bases aligning to TRBD2. The CDR3 has 15 residues. J was trimmed by 4 bases and V by 1 base; bases with no gene match: 2. CDR1 and CDR2 from the germline V gene are LGHDT and YNNKEL (reference sequence). In nucleotides, the CDR3 is TGTGCCAGCAGCCAAGGACTAGCGGGAGCGTACGAGCAGTACTTC. This translates into CASSQGLAGAYEQYF.

The CDR3 sequence: CASSIGTSSYNEQFF. The CDR3, as DNA: TGTGCCAGCAGCATCGGGACTAGTTCCTACAATGAGCAGTTCTTC. The chain couples TRBV5-4 to TRBJ2-1; 8 nucleotides line up with TRBD2. Germline V lookup: CDR1 SGHNT, CDR2 YYREEE (reference sequence). The CDR3 runs to 15 residues. V shed 4 bases, J shed 1 base, and the junction held 4 bases outside the gene matches.

This sequence joins TRBV5-5 and TRBJ1-5; 9 bases are shared with TRBD1. With V trimmed by 2 bases and J by 8 bases, 5 bases remained unmatched. Looked up from germline, CDR1 is SGHKS and CDR2 is YYEKEE (reference sequence). The CDR3 loop spans 14 amino acids. The CDR3 loop reads CASSLGTGYEPQHF. CDR3 in DNA: TGTGCCAGCAGCTTAGGGACAGGGTACGAGCCCCAGCATTTT.

This clone was picked up a small number of times. The chain links TRBV6-5 to TRBJ1-1, with 8 bases that match TRBD1. Germline V gives CDR1 MNHEY, CDR2 SVGAGI. The trim removed 6 bases at V and 4 bases at J, leaving 4 bases unmatched. The CDR3 runs 13 residues. CDR3 DNA: TGTGCCAGCAGGCAGGGGGCGCGCACTGAAGCTTTCTTT. Its protein product is CASRQGARTEAFF.

V is TRBV11-2 and J is TRBJ1-2; the D is unclear. Trimming shortened V by 4 bases and J by 6 bases, and 15 bases separated the two germline ends. Germline CDR1 reads SGHAT; CDR2 reads FQNNGV. The CDR3 spans 14 residues. CDR3 in DNA: TGTGCCAGCAGCTCCCGCCTGAGCCCCGATGGCTACACCTTC. It encodes CASSSRLSPDGYTF.

V is TRBV5-1 and J is TRBJ1-1, with D unclear. Germline CDR1 SGHRS, CDR2 YFSETQ. This CDR3 comprises 15 residues. The ends were cut back, 4 bases at V and 4 bases at J, with 17 bases in the middle. CDR3: CASSPEPTPGTEAFF. The DNA of the CDR3 is TGCGCCAGCAGCCCGGAGCCTACCCCGGGCACTGAAGCTTTCTTT.